This note documents a single TCR beta chain sequence. This clonotype was picked up many times. Its antigen target is currently unknown. Base-call qualities are not available, and no considerably larger clone is one nucleotide away. The library was generated by RT-PCR. TCRdb lists the instrument as Illumina MiSeq. Through fastp at Q25 and MiXCR, TCRdb rebuilt clones from the public reads, retaining in-frame beta chains. One record per CDR3 amino acid sequence lists the most common genes and DNA. Counted in this sample were about 700,000 distinct CDR3 sequences; more than 13% of them appeared once. Roughly 3.9% of the sample is taken by the ten largest. The data stem from a study (dated by TCRdb to between 2015 and 2016). CDR1 is given as SGHTA and CDR2 as FQGTGA, both from the germline V gene. From the cysteine through the phenylalanine, the CDR3 covers 16 amino acids. The sequence is cut down to CDR3 DNA, 48 bases in frame from base 1. The V end gives up 5 bases and the J end 4 bases, leaving 12 bases in the junction not matched to a gene.

Sequencing was done on a sample of memory CD4+ T cells from blood. This chain joins TRBV7-3 to TRBJ2-3; 7 middle bases align to TRBD2. This clonotype was obtained from a female donor in good health, serving as a healthy control. The CDR3 reads CASSPSGTNPADTQYF. The sequenced DNA is TGTGCCAGCAGCCCCTCCGGGACTAATCCCGCAGATACGCAGTATTTT.